The 27 T cell receptor beta chains below all came from one sample that was sequenced in a study of beta chain features in type 1 diabetes (dated by TCRdb to 2016 to 2019). Broad study findings and their caveats: A moderate but significant shortening of TCRB CDR3 length was observed in type 1 diabetes patients in all four CD4+ subsets.

Library preparation was by the immunoSEQ multiplex PCR assay. The entire amount of isolated RNA was reverse transcribed using the High Capacity cDNA Reverse Transcription Kit, so the sequenced TCRB transcripts were expressed ones. TCRdb's version of the immuneACCESS table is confined to in-frame rearrangements and falls short of the full clone set. An unresolved V gene accounts for under half of the shortfall where checked; the remainder is of unknown origin. Here the sample has some 170,000 clones; over 55% occur a single time. Approximately 0.09% of the sample rests with the top ten. Which antigens these TCRs recognize remains unknown. Sequencing input: naive CD4+ T cells from blood. Explained via the paper, the cell subset or site label denotes: true naive CD4+ T cells. The receptors originated from a man younger than 40 with type 1 diabetes.

The rearrangement uses TRBV5-1 and TRBJ2-7; possibly TRBD1 for D (5 bases). V shed 5 bases and J shed 2 bases, with 14 bases lying between them. The germline V gene has CDR1 SGHRS and CDR2 YFSETQ. This CDR3 spans 14 amino acids. The CDR3 region has the DNA TGCGCCAGCAGTCCGGACAACAAGGCCTACGAGCAGTACTTC. As protein: CASSPDNKAYEQYF.

This clone was counted once. The chain employs TRBV28 and TRBJ2-7; TRBD1 aligns across 8 bases. Trimming at V came to 2 bases and at J to 5 bases, leaving 8 bases not matched to a gene. CDR1 and CDR2 from the germline V gene are MDHEN and SYDVKM. The CDR3 contains 15 residues. The DNA for the CDR3 is TGTGCCAGCAGTTTACCCCAGGGGGCGAGAGACGAGCAGTACTTC. Amino acids: CASSLPQGARDEQYF.

The chain carries TRBV10-3 and TRBJ1-1; no firm D call. The V and J ends lost 5 bases and 1 base respectively, with 8 bases between them. CDR3 length equals 13 residues. In germline, CDR1 is ENHRY, CDR2 SYGVKD. This CDR3 reads CAISRTGNTEAFF. DNA for the CDR3: TGTGCCATCAGTAGGACGGGGAACACTGAAGCTTTCTTT.

The CDR3 sequence is CASSYITGVGMNTEAFF. In DNA form, the CDR3 reads TGCGCCAGCAGCTATATCACAGGGGTAGGAATGAACACTGAAGCTTTCTTT. The chain links TRBV5-1 to TRBJ1-1; 7 bases match TRBD1. Germline assignment: CDR1 SGHRS and CDR2 YFSETQ. V dropped 3 bases and J dropped 0; count of bases not matched to a gene: 11. CDR3 length: 17 residues.

The chain combines TRBV7-2 with TRBJ2-4; perhaps TRBD2 as D (5 bases). The CDR3 covers 14 residues. V lost 6 bases, J lost 9 bases, and 18 bases lay in between. The germline V gene has CDR1 SGHTA and CDR2 FQGNSA. The CDR3 loop reads CASRQTSGGGIQYF. The CDR3 DNA follows: TGTGCCAGCAGACAAACTAGTGGAGGAGGCATTCAGTACTTC.

The chain recombines TRBV29-1 with TRBJ1-2; the D is unclear. Germline-derived CDR1 and CDR2 are SQVTM and ANQGSEA. V lost 6 bases, J lost 1 base, and 12 bases lay in between. CDR3 length: 13 residues. The CDR3 DNA follows: TGCAGCGTCTCGACGGGGATTAACTATGGCTACACCTTC. This encodes CSVSTGINYGYTF.

The chain employs TRBV4-1 and TRBJ2-3, with D possibly being TRBD1 or TRBD2 (5 bases each). The germline CDR1 and CDR2 sequences are MGHRA and YSYEKL. CDR3 length equals 16 residues. Trimming shortened V by 0 bases and J by 2 bases, and 12 bases separated the two germline ends. The CDR3 here is CASSQEGGRDTDTQYF. In DNA, the CDR3 is TGCGCCAGCAGCCAAGAAGGAGGCAGGGACACAGATACGCAGTATTTT.

The chain joins TRBV7-9 to TRBJ1-5; D perhaps matches TRBD1 (5 bases). This CDR3 contains 16 residues. CDR1 is SEHNR, CDR2 FQNEAQ, per germline (reference sequence). Trimming removed 8 bases from V and 7 bases from J, with 24 bases in between. This CDR3 is CASSSTSEGYGQPQHF. CDR3 sequence (DNA): TGTGCCAGCTCCTCCACCTCTGAGGGGTACGGCCAGCCCCAGCATTTT.

This clone occurred once. The V and J genes are TRBV7-9 and TRBJ2-5; D is unresolved. From germline, CDR1 is SEHNR and CDR2 FQNEAQ (reference sequence). The V gene lost 11 bases and the J gene lost 5 bases, with 18 bases spanning the gap. The CDR3 extends over 13 amino acids. CDR3 bases: TGTGCCTCGGGCAAATCGGTCGTGGAGACCCAGTACTTC. Translated: CASGKSVVETQYF. Full variable domain (outside the CDR3, taken from reference TRBV7-9 and TRBJ2-5): DTGVSQNPRHKITKRGQNVTFRCDPISEHNRLYWYRQTLGQGPEFLTYFQNEAQLEKSRLLSDRFSAERPKGSFSTLEIQRTEQGDSAMYLCASGKSVVETQYFGPGTRLLVL.

The gene calls are TRBV29-1 and TRBJ2-1; a possible D gene is TRBD2 (5 bases). Trimming cost V 4 bases and J 0 bases, with 13 bases left between them. The CDR3 runs to 15 residues. The germline V gene encodes CDR1 SQVTM and CDR2 ANQGSEA. The CDR3 protein is CSVGSFGVSYNEQFF. CDR3 in DNA: TGCAGCGTTGGAAGCTTCGGGGTCTCCTACAATGAGCAGTTCTTC.

This sequence joins TRBV10-3 and TRBJ2-7, with 10 bases aligning to TRBD2. Germline CDR1 is ENHRY and CDR2 is SYGVKD. V shed 3 bases, J shed 7 bases, and the junction held 9 bases outside the gene matches. The CDR3 is made up of 15 amino acids. For the CDR3, the DNA is TGTGCCATCAGTGAACGGAGCGGGGGGGCGGTTGAGCAGTACTTC. It specifies CAISERSGGAVEQYF.

This chain connects TRBV27 to TRBJ2-6; D unresolved. CDR1 is MNHEY, CDR2 SMNVEV, per germline (reference sequence). The CDR3 spans 16 residues. V shed 3 bases and J shed 0 bases, with 9 bases lying between them. The CDR3 loop is CASSFSLVSGANVLTF. Written as DNA, the CDR3 is TGTGCCAGCAGTTTTTCCCTTGTCTCTGGGGCCAACGTCCTGACTTTC.

The V and J genes are TRBV18 and TRBJ2-7, with D perhaps TRBD2 (6 bases). Germline V gene sequence: CDR1 KGHSH, CDR2 LQKENI. V lost 6 bases and J 0 bases, leaving 12 bases between the germline ends. This CDR3 region has 14 residues. Written as DNA, the CDR3 is TGTGCCAGCTCGGCTGCGGGGATCTCCTACGAGCAGTACTTC. It translates to CASSAAGISYEQYF.

This clone was recorded only once. The V gene is TRBV25-1, the J gene TRBJ2-1; TRBD2 is a possible D gene (5 bases). Germline V lookup: CDR1 MGHDK, CDR2 SYGVNS. V lost 6 bases and J 8 bases, leaving 17 bases between the germline ends. The CDR3 consists of 14 residues. This CDR3 reads CASRDIGGFDEQFF. DNA of the CDR3: TGTGCCAGCAGGGATATTGGCGGGTTCGATGAGCAGTTCTTC.

The CDR3 loop reads CASSGSSASGIQYF. In DNA form, the CDR3 reads TGTGCCAGCAGCGGAAGTAGTGCTTCGGGCATTCAGTACTTC. The V gene is TRBV9, the J gene TRBJ2-4; the D is unclear. Trimming cost V 3 bases and J 9 bases, with 16 bases left between them. CDR3 length: 14 residues. Germline-derived CDR1 and CDR2 are SGDLS and YYNGEE.

The rearrangement links TRBV7-9 to TRBJ1-4, with D perhaps matching TRBD1 (6 bases). The CDR3 sequence is 18 residues long. V was cut by 1 base and J by 0 bases, with 15 bases left in between. CDR1 is SEHNR, CDR2 FQNEAQ, per germline (reference sequence). CDR3 residues: CASSLGQGMGATNEKLFF. CDR3 bases: TGTGCCAGCAGCTTAGGTCAGGGGATGGGAGCAACTAATGAAAAACTGTTTTTT.

This clone was recorded once. The rearrangement links TRBV9 to TRBJ2-2, with a possible D match to TRBD1 (7 bases). V lost 4 bases, J lost 6 bases, and 22 bases lay in between. The CDR3 contains 17 residues. In germline, CDR1 is SGDLS, CDR2 YYNGEE. CDR3 in DNA: TGTGCCAGCAGCCCAGGGGGGATGCGCAGGGTGGCCGGGGAGCTGTTTTTT. Translated: CASSPGGMRRVAGELFF.

The chain employs TRBV21-1 and TRBJ1-2; the table's TRBD1 call for D was not verified on the DNA. TRBV21-1 is reported as a pseudogene. CDR3 size: 14 residues. CDR3 in amino acids: CASSRALTNYGYTF. The CDR3 DNA sequence: TGTGCCAGCAGCAGGGCGCTAACTAACTATGGCTACACCTTC.

This clone was counted once. V and J are TRBV7-9 and TRBJ2-5, with D unclear. Germline CDR1 is SEHNR and CDR2 is FQNEAQ (reference sequence). Trimming shortened V by 5 bases and J by 1 base, and 8 bases separated the two germline ends. The CDR3 loop spans 13 amino acids. The CDR3 here is CASSREFQETQYF. DNA of the CDR3: TGTGCCAGCAGCAGAGAATTCCAAGAGACCCAGTACTTC.

This chain uses TRBV7-2 with TRBJ2-3; 11 positions match TRBD2. The V segment lost 1 base and the J segment 2 bases; nucleotides outside the gene matches: 5. The CDR3 spans 17 residues. Germline assignment: CDR1 SGHTA and CDR2 FQGNSA. In nucleotides, the CDR3 is TGTGCCAGCAGCTTAGGGCTGACTAGCGGGGCCACAGATACGCAGTATTTT. Its translation is CASSLGLTSGATDTQYF.

The rearrangement links TRBV25-1 to TRBJ2-3, with D unresolved. The germline V gene has CDR1 MGHDK and CDR2 SYGVNS. There are 15 residues in the CDR3. Trimming took off 2 bases at V and 2 bases at J, with 11 bases between the two ends. Here the CDR3 DNA reads TGTGCCAGCAGTGAAGGGTGGCAGAACACAGATACGCAGTATTTT. This gives the protein CASSEGWQNTDTQYF.

The chain carries TRBV7-2 and TRBJ2-2; tentative D call: TRBD2 (5 bases). With 2 bases removed from V and 4 bases from J, the gap between germline ends came to 11 bases. CDR1 is SGHTA, CDR2 FQGNSA, per germline. The length of the CDR3 is 15 residues. The CDR3: CASSLILASTGELFF. The CDR3 nucleotides are TGTGCCAGCAGCTTAATCTTAGCGAGCACCGGGGAGCTGTTTTTT.

The chain employs TRBV7-2 and TRBJ1-1, with 10 bases matching TRBD1. The V gene's germline CDR1 is SGHTA and CDR2 FQGNSA. The trim removed 4 bases at V and 4 bases at J, leaving 0 bases unmatched. The CDR3 spans 13 residues. CDR3 nucleotides: TGTGCCAGCAGCTGGGACAGGGGCACTGAAGCTTTCTTT. Its translation: CASSWDRGTEAFF. The full variable domain, rest sourced from reference TRBV7-2 and TRBJ1-1, is GAGVSQSPSNKVTEKGKDVELRCDPISGHTALYWYRQSLGQGLEFLIYFQGNSAPDKSGLPSDRFSAERTGGSVSTLTIQRTQQEDSAVYLCASSWDRGTEAFFGQGTRLTVV.

The V and J genes are TRBV7-2 and TRBJ2-7; D uncertain. With 5 bases removed from V and 2 bases from J, the gap between germline ends came to 16 bases. The CDR3 consists of 15 residues. Germline V gene sequence: CDR1 SGHTA, CDR2 FQGNSA. The DNA of the CDR3 is TGTGCCAGCAGCAACCCTGGGGAAAGACCCTACGAGCAGTACTTC. Its protein product is CASSNPGERPYEQYF.

The table lists this clone with a count of one. V usage is TRBV19 and J usage is TRBJ2-7, with 9 positions matching TRBD1. V shed 5 bases, J shed 5 bases, and the junction held 10 bases outside the gene matches. Germline V lookup: CDR1 LNHDA, CDR2 SQIVND (reference sequence). The length of the CDR3 is 15 residues. The DNA of the CDR3 is TGTGCCAGTAGTCTCACCAGGACAGGGGCCAACGAGCAGTACTTC. Translated, it gives CASSLTRTGANEQYF.

The V gene is TRBV7-6, the J gene TRBJ2-3; the D is unclear. The CDR3 sequence is 11 residues long. The ends were cut back, 4 bases at V and 6 bases at J, with 5 bases in the middle. Germline V gene data show CDR1 as SGHVS and CDR2 as FNYEAQ. The CDR3 DNA reads TGTGCCAGCAGCTCATCCGATACGCAGTATTTT. Protein sequence: CASSSSDTQYF.

CDR3 in DNA: TGTGCCAGTAGTCCCTACAGGGGGCCGGCCGTGGCAGATACGCAGTATTTT. Translated, it gives CASSPYRGPAVADTQYF. This rearrangement joins TRBV19 to TRBJ2-3; 9 nucleotides line up with TRBD1. CDR3 length: 17 amino acids. V was clipped by 5 bases and J by 4 bases; unmatched bases: 13. Germline CDR1 LNHDA, CDR2 SQIVND (reference sequence).